The rows below give T cell receptor beta chains drawn from one sample of a study of beta chain features in type 1 diabetes. Data came from immunoSEQ multiplex PCR; TCRdb stores just in-frame clones and leaves some out. The sample has roughly 140,000 clones; 11% are singletons. Sequenced sample: central memory CD4+ T cells from blood. The receptors come from a man aged 18 to 35 in good health. Each CDR3 is given with its conserved first and last residue. The D gene is left open where the match is weak. A row's size may be missing; if present it is once, few, many or a size class.

v_call,j_call,clone_size,d_call,cdr3_aa,cdr3_nt
TRBV10-3,TRBJ2-5,.,.,CASGQKETQYF,TGTGCCAGTGGACAGAAAGAGACCCAGTACTTC
TRBV15,TRBJ2-3,few,TRBD1,CATSRDTGVGTDTQYF,TGTGCCACCAGCAGAGACACAGGGGTTGGAACAGATACGCAGTATTTT
TRBV6-5,TRBJ2-1,few,.,CASTGAFRSYNEQFF,TGTGCCAGCACGGGCGCTTTTCGCTCCTACAATGAGCAGTTCTTC
TRBV2,TRBJ1-6,many,TRBD1,CASSPQGGNSPLHF,TGTGCCAGCAGTCCCCAGGGGGGCAATTCACCCCTCCACTTT
TRBV29-1,TRBJ1-1,few,.,CSVAYSMNTEAFF,TGCAGCGTTGCGTACAGCATGAACACTGAAGCTTTCTTT
TRBV7-3,TRBJ2-3,.,.,CASSLLRQAADTQYF,TGTGCCAGCAGCTTACTGAGACAGGCTGCAGATACGCAGTATTTT
TRBV16,TRBJ1-2,few,TRBD1,CASSNSRTGRDPRDYGYTF,TGTGCCAGCAGCAACTCCCGGACAGGGAGGGACCCGAGGGACTATGGCTACACCTTC
TRBV5-6,TRBJ2-7,.,.,CASSAYLTAYEQYF,TGTGCCAGCAGCGCGTACCTGACAGCCTACGAGCAGTACTTC
TRBV11-2,TRBJ2-5,few,TRBD2,CASSLVGLAGVGETQYF,TGTGCCAGCAGCTTAGTCGGACTAGCGGGAGTCGGAGAGACCCAGTACTTC
TRBV11-2,TRBJ1-1,few,.,CASSSSRRQVLNTEAFF,TGTGCCAGCAGCTCCAGCAGAAGACAGGTTCTGAACACTGAAGCTTTCTTT
TRBV7-9,TRBJ2-7,.,.,CASSLGAGDEQYF,TGTGCCAGCAGCTTAGGAGCCGGGGACGAGCAGTACTTC
TRBV5-4,TRBJ2-7,few,.,CASTSTAVYEQYF,TGTGCCAGCACCTCCACGGCTGTGTACGAGCAGTACTTC
TRBV23-1,TRBJ2-3,.,.,CASSQKGTQYF,TGCGCCAGCAGTCAAAAGGGGACGCAGTATTTT
TRBV2,TRBJ2-2,few,.,CASNYEGTGELFF,TGTGCCAGCAACTATGAAGGCACCGGGGAGCTGTTTTTT
TRBV9,TRBJ2-1,.,TRBD1,CASRGTGVGEQFF,TGTGCCAGCAGGGGGACAGGGGTAGGTGAGCAGTTCTTC
TRBV29-1,TRBJ1-2,.,TRBD1,CSVEGDRGRYGYTF,TGCAGCGTTGAAGGGGACAGGGGGCGATATGGCTACACCTTC